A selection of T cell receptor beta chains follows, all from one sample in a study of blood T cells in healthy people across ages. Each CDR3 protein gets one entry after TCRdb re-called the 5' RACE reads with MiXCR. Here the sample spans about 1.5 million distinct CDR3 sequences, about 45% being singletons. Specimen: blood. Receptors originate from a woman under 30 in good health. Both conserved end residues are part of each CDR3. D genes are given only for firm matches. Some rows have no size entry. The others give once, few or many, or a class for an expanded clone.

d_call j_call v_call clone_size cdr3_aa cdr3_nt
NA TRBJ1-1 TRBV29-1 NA CSVVGGMNTEAFF TGCAGCGTTGTCGGAGGGATGAACACTGAAGCTTTCTTT
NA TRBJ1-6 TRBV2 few CASSIGRYNSPLHF TGTGCCAGCTCCATCGGTAGATACAATTCACCCCTCCACTTT
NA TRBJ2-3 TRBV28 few CASSPSDRGGRDTQYF TGTGCCAGCAGTCCCTCCGACAGGGGAGGGCGAGATACGCAGTATTTT
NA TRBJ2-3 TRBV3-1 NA CASSRGFADTQYF TGTGCCAGCAGCCGGGGTTTCGCAGATACGCAGTATTTT
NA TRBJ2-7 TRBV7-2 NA CASSQDTRYEQYF TGTGCCAGCAGCCAAGACACGCGCTACGAGCAGTACTTC
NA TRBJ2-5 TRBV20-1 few CSARDGFSWANKGKETQYF TGCAGTGCTAGAGACGGGTTTAGTTGGGCGAACAAGGGGAAAGAGACCCAGTACTTC
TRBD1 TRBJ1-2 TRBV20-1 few CSAGRRGLWYGYTF TGCAGTGCTGGTCGTAGGGGGCTTTGGTATGGCTACACCTTC
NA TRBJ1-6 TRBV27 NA CASSLSGSPNSPLHF TGTGCCAGCAGTTTATCGGGCAGCCCCAATTCACCCCTCCACTTT
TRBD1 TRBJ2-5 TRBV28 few CASSTPETGGETQYF TGTGCCAGCAGTACTCCGGAGACAGGGGGCGAGACCCAGTACTTC
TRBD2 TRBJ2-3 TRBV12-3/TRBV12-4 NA CASRLIAGGTDTQYF TGTGCCAGCAGACTGATAGCGGGGGGCACAGATACGCAGTATTTT
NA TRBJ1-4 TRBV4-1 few CASSQALEKLFF TGCGCCAGCAGCCAAGCACTTGAAAAACTGTTTTTT
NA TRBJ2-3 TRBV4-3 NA CASSPTGVSSTDTQYF TGCGCCAGCAGCCCAACGGGGGTTTCTAGCACAGATACGCAGTATTTT
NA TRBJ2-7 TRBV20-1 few CSASTGYEQYF TGCAGTGCTTCTACAGGTTACGAGCAGTACTTC
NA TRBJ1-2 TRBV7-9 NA CASSPGTFHGYTF TGTGCCAGCAGCCCCGGGACATTCCATGGCTACACCTTC
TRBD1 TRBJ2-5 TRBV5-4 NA CASSFMTGGPETQYF TGTGCCAGCAGCTTTATGACAGGGGGCCCAGAGACCCAGTACTTC
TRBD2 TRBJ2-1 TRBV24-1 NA CATSDPLLAGGVETQFF TGTGCCACCAGTGACCCGCTTTTAGCGGGAGGAGTGGAGACCCAGTTCTTC
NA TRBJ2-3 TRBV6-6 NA CASIDQGLGTDTQYF TGTGCCAGCATCGATCAGGGGTTGGGCACAGATACGCAGTATTTT
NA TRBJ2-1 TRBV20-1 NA CSARVARGYNEQFF TGCAGTGCTAGAGTTGCCAGGGGCTACAATGAGCAGTTCTTC
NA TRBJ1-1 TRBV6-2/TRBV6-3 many CASITDGLYTEAFF TGTGCCAGCATCACCGACGGACTGTACACTGAAGCTTTCTTT
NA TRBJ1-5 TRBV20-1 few CSARSGEAKSNQPQHF TGCAGTGCTAGATCAGGGGAGGCGAAGAGCAATCAGCCCCAGCATTTT
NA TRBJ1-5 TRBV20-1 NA CSAENDRLNQPQHF TGCAGTGCAGAAAATGACAGATTAAATCAGCCCCAGCATTTT
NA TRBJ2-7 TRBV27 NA CASTSGNSLHEQYF TGTGCCAGCACTTCGGGAAACTCTCTCCACGAGCAGTACTTC
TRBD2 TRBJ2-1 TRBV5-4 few CASSLGGLAIGNEQFF TGTGCCAGCAGCTTGGGGGGACTAGCGATTGGCAATGAGCAGTTCTTC
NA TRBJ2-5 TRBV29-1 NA CSAGGTEETQYF TGCAGCGCTGGGGGGACTGAAGAGACCCAGTACTTC
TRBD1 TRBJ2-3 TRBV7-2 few CASSLLGTGTDTQYF TGTGCCAGCAGTCTTTTGGGGACAGGGACAGATACGCAGTATTTT
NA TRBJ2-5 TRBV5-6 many CASSQGTDVQETQYF TGTGCCAGCAGCCAGGGGACGGACGTACAAGAGACCCAGTACTTC
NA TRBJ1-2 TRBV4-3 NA CASSQDLGWAETNYGCTF TGCGCCAGCAGCCAAGATCTGGGGTGGGCGGAAACGAACTATGGCTGCACCTTC
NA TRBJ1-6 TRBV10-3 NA CAICGSSYNSPLHF TGTGCCATCTGTGGGAGCTCCTATAATTCACCCCTCCACTTT
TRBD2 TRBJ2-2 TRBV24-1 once CATSETRLAGYTGELFF TGTGCCACCAGTGAGACCCGACTAGCGGGTTACACCGGGGAGCTGTTTTTT
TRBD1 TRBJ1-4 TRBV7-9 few CASSLASAGTGKGEKLFF TGTGCCAGCAGCTTAGCGTCCGCCGGGACAGGGAAAGGTGAAAAACTGTTTTTT
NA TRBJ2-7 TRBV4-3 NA CASSQERMGSYEQYF TGCGCCAGCAGCCAAGAGAGGATGGGTTCCTACGAGCAGTACTTC
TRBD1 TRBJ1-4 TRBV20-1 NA CSARFQGAGLEKLFF TGCAGTGCTAGGTTCCAGGGGGCTGGGTTGGAAAAACTGTTTTTT
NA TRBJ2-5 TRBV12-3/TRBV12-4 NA CASTHGETQYF TGTGCCAGCACTCACGGGGAGACCCAGTACTTC
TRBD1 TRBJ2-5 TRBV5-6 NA CASYRDRGETQYF TGTGCCAGCTACCGGGACAGGGGTGAGACCCAGTACTTC
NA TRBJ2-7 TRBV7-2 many CASSYNWVSYEQYF TGTGCCAGCAGCTACAATTGGGTGTCCTACGAGCAGTACTTC
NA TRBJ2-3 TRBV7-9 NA CVSFGRRTDTQYF TGTGTCAGCTTCGGCCGACGCACAGATACGCAGTATTTT
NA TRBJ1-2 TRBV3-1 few CASSQDSAGLTGYTF TGTGCCAGCAGCCAAGATTCAGCAGGGTTAACTGGCTACACCTTC
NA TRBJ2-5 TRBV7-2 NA CASSFSVADQETQYF TGTGCCAGCAGCTTCTCCGTAGCGGATCAAGAGACCCAGTACTTC
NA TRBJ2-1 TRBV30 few CAWRPNAGQQFF TGTGCCTGGAGGCCAAACGCGGGACAACAGTTCTTC
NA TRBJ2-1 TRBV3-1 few CASSQAWGRSYNEQFF TGTGCCAGCAGCCAAGCGTGGGGGAGGTCCTACAATGAGCAGTTCTTC
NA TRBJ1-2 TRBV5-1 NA CASSCIAGANYGYTF TGCGCCAGCAGCTGCATCGCAGGGGCTAACTATGGCTACACCTTC
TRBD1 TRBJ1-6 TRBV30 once CAWSGGQGTSPLHF TGTGCCTGGAGTGGGGGACAGGGAACTTCACCCCTCCACTTT
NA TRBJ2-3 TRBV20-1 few CSGRVTDTQYF TGCAGTGGTCGGGTTACAGATACGCAGTATTTT
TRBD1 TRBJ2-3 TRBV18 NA CASSRGTVYTDTQYF TGTGCCAGCTCCCGAGGGACAGTTTACACAGATACGCAGTATTTT
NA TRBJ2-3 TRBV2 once CASSGPGLSTDTQYF TGTGCCAGCAGTGGTCCTGGACTAAGCACAGATACGCAGTATTTT
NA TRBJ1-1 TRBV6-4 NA CASRKQENTKAFF TGTGCCAGCAGAAAACAGGAGAACACTAAAGCTTTCTTT
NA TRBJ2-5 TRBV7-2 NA CASSGGRWMETQYF TGTGCCAGCAGCGGAGGGAGGTGGATGGAGACCCAGTACTTC
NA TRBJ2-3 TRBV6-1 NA CASSESPGAQYF TGTGCCAGCAGTGAATCCCCCGGTGCGCAGTATTTT